This TCR beta chain was sequenced in a study of follicular helper T cells after annual influenza vaccination (dated by TCRdb to between 2016 and 2019). Context from the whole study: Blood was collected on days 0, 7 and 28 after each seasonal influenza vaccination. To study recall of cTfh clones, some subjects were followed through successive annual vaccinations in the 2013-2014, 2014-2015 and 2015-2016 seasons. One week after vaccination, a second recruited cohort of approximately twelve subjects (Table S1) displayed a similar ICOS+CD38+ cTfh response. Multi-year samples were available from six subjects, with four subjects covering two vaccination seasons and two subjects covering three seasons. Samples from 2013-2014 were cryopreserved, whereas samples from about 2015 were processed immediately after collection.

The sample holds a few counts of this clone. Its binding antigen is unknown. Base qualities are not provided; no much larger clone lies one nucleotide away. Trimming accounts for 2 bases at V and 6 bases at J, while the number of junction bases matched to no gene is 6. Looking up the germline V gene yields CDR1 ENHRY and CDR2 SYGVKD. The CDR3 has 14 amino acids, counting the end cysteine and phenylalanine. The only DNA kept is the CDR3, 42 bases in frame from the first base. Receptor libraries were prepared by the immunoSEQ multiplex PCR assay. Adaptive Biotechnologies handled the TCRB amplification, library preparation, sequencing and preliminary bioinformatics at Survey level resolution. TCRB sequencing used multiplex PCR amplification of genomic DNA from sorted cTfh populations. In the source study's methods: Clonality was computed in R as 1 minus normalized Shannon entropy; the Gini index was calculated with the R package ineq. To get the overlap score, the summed counts of shared sequences were divided by the total counts of all sequences in both of the compared samples. Significance of shared clonotypes was assessed by Fisher's exact test, with a theoretical repertoire of 10^7 TCRB sequences assumed. Held by TCRdb, this immuneACCESS table contains in-frame sequences only and omits some clones. Under half of the omission traces to an unresolved V gene where checked; the cause of the rest is unknown. That table is the source of V, J and clone size, and D and trimming were worked out from the DNA. The sample yields approximately 25,000 clones; roughly 80% were counted once. 0.95% to 1.5% of the sample belongs to the ten largest clones.

The time point label here, explained by the study, means: 2014-2015 season, pre-vaccination. Seasonal inactivated influenza vaccine (Fluvarix) was administered to adults, and sorted blood CD4 subsets were tracked by TCRB sequencing before and after vaccination. To be eligible, subjects had to be community-dwelling and could not have received an influenza vaccine during the previous 6 months. Subjects were excluded for influenza vaccine contraindications, substance abuse, HIV/AIDS, active malignancy, immunomodulatory medication, or active illness such as respiratory infection. At each time point, roughly 35 to 110 mL of blood was collected. Non-naive CD4+CXCR5+PD-1+ cells were defined as circulating Tfh and were sorted into two fractions, ICOS+CD38+ and ICOS-CD38-. Either Ficoll-Paque PLUS or SepMate separation was used to isolate PBMC. Cell subsets were sorted from PBMC on a BD FACS Aria before DNA extraction.

What the work shows at the level of the full study, not this receptor alone: Day 7 ICOS+CD38+ clones were most often found later in ICOS-CD38- cTfh, suggesting that subset may serve as a memory reservoir. ICOS+CD38+ cTfh clonality correlated with the frequency of that population, and its change correlated with the change in circulating plasmablast frequency. Only about 9.5-22% of analyzed cells yielded productive TCRB sequences, so sampling of rare clonotypes was not possible. Successive annual vaccinations recalled a recurring oligoclonal ICOS+CD38+ cTfh response that included tetramer and AIM influenza-specific clonotypes.

Material: CXCR5+ CD38- circulating T follicular helper cells from blood, obtained on the day of influenza vaccination. The intended sense of this specimen's cell subset or site label: circulating Tfh, non-naive CD4+CXCR5+PD-1+ (ICOS+CD38+ or ICOS-CD38-). The chain couples TRBV10-3 to TRBJ2-7; TRBD1 fits 8 bases in the junction. The TCR comes from an adult who received the influenza vaccine. At the DNA level, the sequence is TGTGCCATCAGTGAGAGACAGGGGAGATCCGAGCAGTACTTC. The encoded protein is CAISERQGRSEQYF.